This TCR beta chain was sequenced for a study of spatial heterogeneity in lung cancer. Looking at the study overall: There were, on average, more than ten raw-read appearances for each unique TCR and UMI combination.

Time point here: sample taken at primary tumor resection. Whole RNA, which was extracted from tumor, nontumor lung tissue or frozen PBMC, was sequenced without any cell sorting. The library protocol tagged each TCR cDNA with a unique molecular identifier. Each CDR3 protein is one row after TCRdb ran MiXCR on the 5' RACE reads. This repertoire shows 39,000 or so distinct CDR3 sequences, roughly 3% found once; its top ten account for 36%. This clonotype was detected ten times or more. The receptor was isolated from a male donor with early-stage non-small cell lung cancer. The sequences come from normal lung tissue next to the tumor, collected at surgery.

CDR3 amino acids: CASSLAHSSTDTQYF. The CDR3, as DNA: TGTGCCAGCAGTTTGGCGCACTCTAGCACAGATACGCAGTATTTT. V usage is TRBV27 and J usage is TRBJ2-3, with D unclear. CDR3 size: 15 residues. Germline assignment: CDR1 MNHEY and CDR2 SMNVEV (reference sequence). With 3 bases removed from V and 0 bases from J, the gap between germline ends came to 10 bases.